Sequencing of this TCR beta chain was carried out in a study of cytomegalovirus exposure and HLA in healthy donors. Study information: In an early release, HLA-typed donors contributed roughly 85 million unique TCR sequences.

The V and J ends lost 3 bases and 3 bases respectively, with 15 bases between them. This CDR3 contains 15 residues. Germline assignment: CDR1 SGHAT and CDR2 FQNNGV. The PCR employed 60 Vbeta primers together with 13 Jbeta primers. TCRdb's table, derived via immunoSEQ multiplex PCR, lists solely in-frame clones and lacks some. The sample holds roughly 180,000 clones; 75% to 80% are singletons and the top ten take about 3%. This clone occurred a few times. The rearrangement joins TRBV11-2 to TRBJ2-7, with D possibly matching TRBD2 (5 bases). The clonotype comes from a female donor in good health and CMV-seronegative. Sequencing used PBMCs. This chain's CDR3 is CASSLEVVGSYEQYF. In nucleotides, the CDR3 is TGTGCCAGCAGCTTGGAGGTTGTAGGGAGCTACGAGCAGTACTTC.